This paragraph covers one T cell receptor (beta chain) sequence. Its target is unknown. The repertoire was sequenced with immunoSEQ multiplex PCR; TCRdb's copy has only in-frame clones and lacks some. The repertoire holds approximately 24,000 clones, under 80% seen once, with under 15% in the top ten. The sample is drawn from a study of CD4 T cells in relation to SARS-CoV-2 and coronaviruses. Whole-study results and caveats: Monoreactive clones expanded significantly more to SARS-CoV-2 than crossreactive clones did.

This CDR3 spans 18 amino acids. V was cut by 5 bases and J by 2 bases, with 25 bases left in between. Germline V gives CDR1 LNHDA, CDR2 SQIVND (reference sequence). The unexposed donors gave CD4+ T cells in 2011-2018, prior to COVID-19. The cells were cultured for approximately ten days before CD4+ T cells were isolated. Testing used SARS-CoV-2 S/N and four cold-coronavirus spikes on unexposed-donor CD4+ T cells, cells permitting. The sequencing sample was made of CD4+ T cells from PBMCs, cultured in vitro. The chain recombines TRBV19 with TRBJ2-7; TRBD1 is a possible D gene (6 bases). This sequence originates from a human donor in good health. The CDR3 loop reads CASSPARIDRPGTYEQYF. The CDR3 bases are TGTGCCAGTAGTCCAGCCCGCATTGACAGGCCCGGGACCTACGAGCAGTACTTC.